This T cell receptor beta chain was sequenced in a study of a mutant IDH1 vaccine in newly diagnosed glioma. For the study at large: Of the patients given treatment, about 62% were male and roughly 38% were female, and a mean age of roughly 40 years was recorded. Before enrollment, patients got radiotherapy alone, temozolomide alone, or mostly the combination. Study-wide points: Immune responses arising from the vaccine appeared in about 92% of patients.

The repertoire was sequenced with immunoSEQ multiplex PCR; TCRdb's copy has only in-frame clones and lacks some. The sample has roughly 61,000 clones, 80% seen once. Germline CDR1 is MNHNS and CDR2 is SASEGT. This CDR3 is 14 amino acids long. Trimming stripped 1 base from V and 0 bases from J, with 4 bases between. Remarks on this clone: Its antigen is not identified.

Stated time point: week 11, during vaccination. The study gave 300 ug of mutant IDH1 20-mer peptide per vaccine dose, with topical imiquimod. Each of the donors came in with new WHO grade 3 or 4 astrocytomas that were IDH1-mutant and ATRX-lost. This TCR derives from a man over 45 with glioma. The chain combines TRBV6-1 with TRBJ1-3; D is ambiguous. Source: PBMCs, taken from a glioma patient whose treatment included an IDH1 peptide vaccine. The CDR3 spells CASSEGYSGNTIYF. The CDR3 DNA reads TGTGCCAGCAGTGAAGGGTACTCTGGAAACACCATATATTTT.